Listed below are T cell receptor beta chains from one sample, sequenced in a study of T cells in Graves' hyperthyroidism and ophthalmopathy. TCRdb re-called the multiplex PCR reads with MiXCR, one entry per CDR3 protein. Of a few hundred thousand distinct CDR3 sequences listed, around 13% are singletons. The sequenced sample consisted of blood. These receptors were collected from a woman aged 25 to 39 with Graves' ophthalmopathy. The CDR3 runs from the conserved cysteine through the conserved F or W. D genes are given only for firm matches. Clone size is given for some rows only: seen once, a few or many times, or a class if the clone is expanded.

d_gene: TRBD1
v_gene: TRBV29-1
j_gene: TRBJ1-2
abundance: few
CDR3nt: TGCAGCGTTTCGGACAGGCGAACTTTCTATGGCTACACCTTC
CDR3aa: CSVSDRRTFYGYTF

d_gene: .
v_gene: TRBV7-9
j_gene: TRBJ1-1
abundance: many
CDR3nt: TGTGCCAGCAGCCTCGGACAGAAAGCTTTCTTT
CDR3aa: CASSLGQKAFF

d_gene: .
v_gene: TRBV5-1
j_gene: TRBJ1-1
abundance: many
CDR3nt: TGCGCCAGCAGCCTCAGTCGGGCGAATGAAGCTTTCTTT
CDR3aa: CASSLSRANEAFF

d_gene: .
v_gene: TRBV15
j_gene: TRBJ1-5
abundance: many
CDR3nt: TGTGCCACCAGCACGGACCATAGCAATCAGCCCCAGCATTTT
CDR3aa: CATSTDHSNQPQHF

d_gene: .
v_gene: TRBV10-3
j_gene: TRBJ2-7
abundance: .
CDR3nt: TGTGCCGTCCGGGGGGCAGGGGACGAGCAGTACTTC
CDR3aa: CAVRGAGDEQYF

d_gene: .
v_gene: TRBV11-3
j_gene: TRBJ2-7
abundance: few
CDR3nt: TGTGCCGGCAGCCAGACCCACGATTCCTACGAGCAGTACTTC
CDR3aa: CAGSQTHDSYEQYF

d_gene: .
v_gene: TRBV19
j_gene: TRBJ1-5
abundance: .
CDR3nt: TGTGCCAGTAGTATATCTTCAGGGAATCAGCCCCAGCATTTT
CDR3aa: CASSISSGNQPQHF

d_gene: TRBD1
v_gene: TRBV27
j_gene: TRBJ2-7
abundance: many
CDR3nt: TGTGCCAGCAGTATGAGGACAGGGGGCTACGAGCAGTACTTC
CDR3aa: CASSMRTGGYEQYF

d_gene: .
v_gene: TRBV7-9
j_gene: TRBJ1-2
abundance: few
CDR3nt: TGTGCCAGCAACCCATTAGGACAGAATGGCTACACCTTC
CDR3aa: CASNPLGQNGYTF

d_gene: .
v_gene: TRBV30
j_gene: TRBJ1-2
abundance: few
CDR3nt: TGTGCCTGGGACCGAGCTGGCTATGGCTACACCTTC
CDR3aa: CAWDRAGYGYTF

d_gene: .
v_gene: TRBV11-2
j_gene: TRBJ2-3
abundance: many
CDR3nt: TGTGCCAGCAGCTCGACCAGGGTCAGCGCAGATACGCAGTATTTT
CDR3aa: CASSSTRVSADTQYF

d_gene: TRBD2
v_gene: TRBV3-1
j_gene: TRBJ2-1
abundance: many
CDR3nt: TGTGCCAGCAGTCTGTTAGTGACTAGCGGGGCCTTAGGGGAGTTCTTC
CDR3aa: CASSLLVTSGALGEFF

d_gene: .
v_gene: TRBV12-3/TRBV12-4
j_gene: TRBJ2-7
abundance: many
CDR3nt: TGTGCCAGCAGCTTCGGGGAGATCTACGAGCAGTACTTC
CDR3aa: CASSFGEIYEQYF